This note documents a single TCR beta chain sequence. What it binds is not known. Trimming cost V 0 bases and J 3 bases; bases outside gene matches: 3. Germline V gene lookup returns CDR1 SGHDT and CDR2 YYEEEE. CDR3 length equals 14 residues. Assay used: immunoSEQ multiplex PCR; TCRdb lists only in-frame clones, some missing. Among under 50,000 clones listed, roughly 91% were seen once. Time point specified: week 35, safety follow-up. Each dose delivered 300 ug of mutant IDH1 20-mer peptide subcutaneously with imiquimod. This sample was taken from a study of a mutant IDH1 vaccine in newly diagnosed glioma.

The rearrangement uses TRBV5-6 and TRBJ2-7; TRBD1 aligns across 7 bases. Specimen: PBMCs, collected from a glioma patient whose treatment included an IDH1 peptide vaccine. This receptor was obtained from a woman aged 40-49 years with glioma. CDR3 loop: CASSLDGQVYEQYF. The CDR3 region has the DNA TGTGCCAGCAGCTTGGACGGACAGGTCTACGAGCAGTACTTC.